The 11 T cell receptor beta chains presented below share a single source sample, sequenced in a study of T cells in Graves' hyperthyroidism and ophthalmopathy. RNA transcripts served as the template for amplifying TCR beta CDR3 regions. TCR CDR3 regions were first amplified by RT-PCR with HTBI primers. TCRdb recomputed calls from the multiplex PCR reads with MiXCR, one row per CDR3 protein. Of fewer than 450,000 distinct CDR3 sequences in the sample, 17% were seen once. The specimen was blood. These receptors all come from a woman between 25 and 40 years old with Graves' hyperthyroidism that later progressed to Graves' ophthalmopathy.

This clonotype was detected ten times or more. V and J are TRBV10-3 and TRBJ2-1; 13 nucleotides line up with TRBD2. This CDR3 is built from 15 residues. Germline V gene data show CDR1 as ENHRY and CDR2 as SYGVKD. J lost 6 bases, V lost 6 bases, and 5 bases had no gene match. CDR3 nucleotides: TGTGCCATCAGCGAGCGACTAGCGGGGGGCAATGAGCAGTTCTTC. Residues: CAISERLAGGNEQFF.

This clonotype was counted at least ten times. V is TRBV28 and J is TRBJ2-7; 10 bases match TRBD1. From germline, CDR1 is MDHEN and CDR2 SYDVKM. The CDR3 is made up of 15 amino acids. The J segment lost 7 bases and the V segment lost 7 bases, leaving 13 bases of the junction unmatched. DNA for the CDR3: TGTGCCAGCAATCCGACAGGGGGCCTCCCTGGGGAGCAGTACTTC. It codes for CASNPTGGLPGEQYF. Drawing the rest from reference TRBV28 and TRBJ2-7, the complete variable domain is DVKVTQSSRYLVKRTGEKVFLECVQDMDHENMFWYRQDPGLGLRLIYFSYDVKMKEKGDIPEGYSVSREKKERFSLILESASTNQTSMYLCASNPTGGLPGEQYFGPGTRLTVT.

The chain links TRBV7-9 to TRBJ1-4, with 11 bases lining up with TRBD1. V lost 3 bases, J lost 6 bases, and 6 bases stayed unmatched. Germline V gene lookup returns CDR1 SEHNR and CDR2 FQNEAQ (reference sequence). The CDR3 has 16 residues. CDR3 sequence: CASSFSDRGPDEKLFF. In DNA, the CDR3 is TGTGCCAGCAGCTTTTCGGACAGGGGGCCCGATGAAAAACTGTTTTTT.

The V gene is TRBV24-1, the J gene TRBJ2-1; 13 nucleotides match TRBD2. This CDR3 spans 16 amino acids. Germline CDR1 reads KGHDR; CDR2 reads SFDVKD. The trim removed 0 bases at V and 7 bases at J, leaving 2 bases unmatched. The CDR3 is CATSDLTSGRGNEQFF. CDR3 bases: TGTGCCACCAGTGATTTGACTAGCGGGAGGGGTAATGAGCAGTTCTTC.

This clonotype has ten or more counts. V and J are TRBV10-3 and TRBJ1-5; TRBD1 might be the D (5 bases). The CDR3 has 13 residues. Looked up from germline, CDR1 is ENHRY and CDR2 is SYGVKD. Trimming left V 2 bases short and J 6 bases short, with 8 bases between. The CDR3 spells CAISEGGVQPQHF. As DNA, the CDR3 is TGTGCCATCAGTGAGGGGGGAGTTCAGCCCCAGCATTTT.

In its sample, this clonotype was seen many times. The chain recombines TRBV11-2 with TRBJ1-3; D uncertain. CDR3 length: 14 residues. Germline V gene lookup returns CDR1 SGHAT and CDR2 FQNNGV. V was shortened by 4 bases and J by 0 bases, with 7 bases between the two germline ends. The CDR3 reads CASSSTRSGNTIYF. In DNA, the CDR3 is TGTGCCAGCAGCTCAACCCGCTCTGGAAACACCATATATTTT.

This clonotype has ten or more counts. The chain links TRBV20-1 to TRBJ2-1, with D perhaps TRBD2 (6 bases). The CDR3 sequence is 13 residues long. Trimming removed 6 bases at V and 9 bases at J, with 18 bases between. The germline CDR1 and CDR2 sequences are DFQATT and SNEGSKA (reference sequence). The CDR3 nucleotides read TGCAGTGCCCCAACTAGACTAGGGCCTGAGCAGTTCTTC. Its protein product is CSAPTRLGPEQFF.

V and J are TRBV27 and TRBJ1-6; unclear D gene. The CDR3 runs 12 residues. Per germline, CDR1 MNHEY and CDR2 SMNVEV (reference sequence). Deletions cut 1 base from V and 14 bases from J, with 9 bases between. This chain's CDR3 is CASSLFGSSLHF. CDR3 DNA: TGTGCCAGCAGTTTATTCGGCAGTTCCCTCCACTTT.

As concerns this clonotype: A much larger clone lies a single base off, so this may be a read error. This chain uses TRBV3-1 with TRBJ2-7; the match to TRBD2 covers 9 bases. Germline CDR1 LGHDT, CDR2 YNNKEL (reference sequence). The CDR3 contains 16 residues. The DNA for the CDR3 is TGTGCCAGCGGCCAAGATACGGGACTAGCTAACTACGAGCAGTACTTC. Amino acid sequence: CASGQDTGLANYEQYF.

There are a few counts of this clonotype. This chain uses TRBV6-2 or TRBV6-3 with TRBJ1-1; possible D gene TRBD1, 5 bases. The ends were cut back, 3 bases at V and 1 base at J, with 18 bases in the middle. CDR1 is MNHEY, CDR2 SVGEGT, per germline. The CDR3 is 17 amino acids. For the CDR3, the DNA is TGTGCCAGCAGTTATAAGGTTCTCCGGGGGGGGAACACTGAAGCTTTCTTT. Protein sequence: CASSYKVLRGGNTEAFF.

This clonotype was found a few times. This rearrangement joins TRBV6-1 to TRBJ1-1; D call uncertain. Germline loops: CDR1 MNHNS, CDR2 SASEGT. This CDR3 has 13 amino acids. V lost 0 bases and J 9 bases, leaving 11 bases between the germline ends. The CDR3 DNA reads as TGTGCCAGCAGTGAAGCAAGGCGGAGTAAAGCTTTCTTT. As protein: CASSEARRSKAFF.